The text below deals with one T cell receptor (beta chain). This entry is derived from a study of T cell clusters in autoimmune cytopenias. TRB amplification used 250 ng of peripheral blood genomic DNA. CDR1 is SEHNR, CDR2 FQNEAQ, per germline (reference sequence). The CDR3 runs 13 residues. One tube held mixed TRB-A and TRB-B primer pools for touch-down PCR. TCRdb reanalyzed the multiplex PCR reads and collapses them to one entry per CDR3 protein, without DNA. The table lists 5,000 to 6,500 distinct CDR3 sequences. These sequences were also reported in another study, on T cell repertoires in aging, cancer and after chemotherapy.

The source of this sequence is a human donor in good health. The sequencing sample was made of peripheral blood. The chain employs TRBV7-9 and TRBJ1-2; TCRdb reports TRBD1, a call that lacks DNA to check it against. CDR3 residues: CASSSGTGNGYTF.